This T cell receptor beta chain appears in the sequencing data of a study of control samples from healthy donors and cancer patients. CDR1 and CDR2 (germline): KGHDR, SFDVKD. V lost 5 bases to trimming and J lost 4 bases, with 17 bases between them. The CDR3 is 16 residues long. Profiling relied on immunoSEQ multiplex PCR, and the TCRdb table lists in-frame clones only, not all of them. Among tens of thousands of clones listed, 93% were seen once. V usage is TRBV24-1 and J usage is TRBJ1-5; TRBD1 might be the D (5 bases). The sample taken for sequencing was PBMCs. The sequence derives from a woman in her forties with lung cancer. The CDR3 here is CATSGRPGGRNQPQHF. CDR3 sequence (DNA): TGTGCCACCAGTGGGCGCCCGGGGGGGAGGAATCAGCCCCAGCATTTT.